The present T cell receptor beta chain was sequenced within a study of OX40 agonist ivuxolimab in advanced cancers. Study information: Each patient was given ivuxolimab into a vein every 2 weeks, at 0.01 to 10 mg/kg. Study-level findings and limits: Within 6 weeks, CD4+ and CD8+ blood T cells expanded clonally at 0.1 to 3.0 mg/kg.

Concerning this clone itself: Its target is unknown.

The germline V gene encodes CDR1 SGDLS and CDR2 YYNGEE. The CDR3 is made up of 16 amino acids. With 0 bases removed from V and 0 bases from J, the gap between germline ends came to 10 bases. The table came from immunoSEQ multiplex PCR; TCRdb's copy has only in-frame clones and leaves some out. The data show approximately 84,000 clones, with roughly nine tenths seen just once and roughly 0.9% held by the top ten. Material: CD4+ or CD8+ T cells sorted from blood, obtained in a trial of the OX40 agonist ivuxolimab. The chain carries TRBV9 and TRBJ2-1; D unresolved. This sequence was found in an adult with an advanced solid tumor such as melanoma, head and neck, liver or kidney cancer. The CDR3, as DNA: TGTGCCAGCAGCGTAGGTCTTCTCAGCTCCTACAATGAGCAGTTCTTC. Amino acids: CASSVGLLSSYNEQFF.